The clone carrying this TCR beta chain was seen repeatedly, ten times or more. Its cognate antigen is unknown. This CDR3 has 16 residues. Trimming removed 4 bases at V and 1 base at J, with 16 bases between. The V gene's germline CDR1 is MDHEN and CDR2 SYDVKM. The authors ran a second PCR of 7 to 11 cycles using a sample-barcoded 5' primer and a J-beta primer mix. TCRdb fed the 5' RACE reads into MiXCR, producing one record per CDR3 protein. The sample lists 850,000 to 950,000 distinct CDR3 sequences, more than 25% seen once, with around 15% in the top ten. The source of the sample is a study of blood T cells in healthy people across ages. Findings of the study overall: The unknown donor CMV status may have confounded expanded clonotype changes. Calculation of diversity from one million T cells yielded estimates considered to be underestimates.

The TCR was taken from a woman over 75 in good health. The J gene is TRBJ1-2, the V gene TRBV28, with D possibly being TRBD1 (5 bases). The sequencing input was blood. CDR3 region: CASSSWGRGNNYGYTF. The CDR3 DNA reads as TGTGCCAGCAGTTCCTGGGGGAGGGGAAATAACTATGGCTACACCTTC.